Shown below are 5 T cell receptor beta chains from a single sample sequenced in a study of T cells in Graves' hyperthyroidism and ophthalmopathy (dated by TCRdb to between 2018 and 2021). Library construction relied on multiplex PCR. The reads were generated on an Illumina HiSeq 2000. The TCR beta CDR3 regions were amplified from the RNA transcripts. The first round of RT-PCR for the TCR CDR3 was performed with the HTBI primer set and the Qiagen OneStep RT-PCR kit. Using fastp trimming at Q25 and MiXCR clonotype assembly, TCRdb reanalyzed the public sequencing data and kept in-frame beta chains. Every distinct CDR3 protein forms one entry, paired with its most common genes and DNA. This sample is represented by 500,000 to 550,000 distinct CDR3 sequences; approximately 20% of them were singletons. Roughly 44% of the sample belongs to the ten largest clones. Material for sequencing was blood. The receptor set was obtained from a man aged 40-49 years with Graves' ophthalmopathy.

The V call is TRBV10-3, the J call TRBJ2-7; D is possibly TRBD1 or TRBD2 (6 bases each). The V gene's germline CDR1 is ENHRY and CDR2 SYGVKD. The CDR3 spans 13 residues. Trimming shortened V by 10 bases and J by 6 bases, and 19 bases separated the two germline ends. Here the CDR3 reads CATERGGGGEQYF. For the CDR3, the DNA is TGTGCCACCGAGAGAGGGGGAGGCGGCGAGCAGTACTTC.

V usage is TRBV12-3 or TRBV12-4 and J usage is TRBJ2-7; 12 bases are shared with TRBD2. V trimming: 3 bases; J trimming: 6 bases; junction bases outside the gene matches: 6. The CDR3 is 15 amino acids. CDR3 nucleotide sequence: TGTGCCAGCAGTTTGCCGACTAGCGGGAGACGCGAGCAGTACTTC. As protein: CASSLPTSGRREQYF.

The V and J genes are TRBV6-1 and TRBJ2-1; 8 bases match TRBD2. CDR3 length equals 15 residues. The V segment lost 6 bases and the J segment 3 bases; nucleotides outside the gene matches: 7. The germline CDR1 and CDR2 sequences are MNHNS and SASEGT. As DNA, the CDR3 is TGTGCCAGCAGGCCCGGGGGGGCCTACTACAATGAGCAGTTCTTC. The encoded protein is CASRPGGAYYNEQFF.

This clonotype was counted ten times or more. The chain carries TRBV3-1 and TRBJ1-6, with a tentative D call TRBD1 (6 bases). CDR3 size: 14 residues. Germline V gives CDR1 LGHDT, CDR2 YNNKEL (reference sequence). The V gene lost 4 bases and the J gene lost 9 bases, with 13 bases spanning the gap. In nucleotides, the CDR3 is TGTGCCAGCAGCCGCGGACAGTGGGGTTCACCCCTCCACTTT. Residues: CASSRGQWGSPLHF.

This clonotype has more than one count but fewer than ten. V is TRBV7-3 and J is TRBJ2-1, with unresolved D. V dropped 5 bases and J dropped 0 bases, with 23 bases sitting between them. The germline CDR1 and CDR2 sequences are SGHTA and FQGTGA. The CDR3 sequence is 19 residues long. The CDR3 protein is CASSPRRLPTLFSYNEQFF. CDR3 bases: TGTGCCAGCAGCCCCAGACGCCTCCCGACCCTCTTCTCCTACAATGAGCAGTTCTTC. Variable domain in full (rest from reference TRBV7-3 and TRBJ2-1): GAGVSQTPSNKVTEKGKYVELRCDPISGHTALYWYRQSLGQGPEFLIYFQGTGAADDSGLPNDRFFAVRPEGSVSTLKIQRTERGDSAVYLCASSPRRLPTLFSYNEQFFGPGTRLTVL.